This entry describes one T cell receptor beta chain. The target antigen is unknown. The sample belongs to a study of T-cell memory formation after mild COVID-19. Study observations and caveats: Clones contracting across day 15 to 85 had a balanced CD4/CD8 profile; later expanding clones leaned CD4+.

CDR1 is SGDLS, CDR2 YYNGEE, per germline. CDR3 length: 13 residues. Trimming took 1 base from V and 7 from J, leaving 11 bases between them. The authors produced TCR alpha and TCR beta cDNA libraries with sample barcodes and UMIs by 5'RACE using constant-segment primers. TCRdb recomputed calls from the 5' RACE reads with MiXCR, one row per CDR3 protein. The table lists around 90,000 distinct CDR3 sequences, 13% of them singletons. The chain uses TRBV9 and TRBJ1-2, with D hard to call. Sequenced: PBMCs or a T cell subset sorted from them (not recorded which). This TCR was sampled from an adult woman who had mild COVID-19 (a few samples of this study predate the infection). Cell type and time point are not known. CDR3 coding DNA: TGTGCCAGCAGCGTAACCTCCTCGGGTGGCTACACCTTC. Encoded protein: CASSVTSSGGYTF.